This passage covers 32 T cell receptor beta chains from one sample sequenced in a study of T cells in women clearing cervical HPV infection (dated by TCRdb to the late 2010s). The method was the immunoSEQ multiplex PCR assay. In TCRdb, the immuneACCESS table is reduced to in-frame sequences with V and J assigned. These tables do not hold every clone; where another copy was compared, an unresolved V gene accounts for under half, and the others remain unexplained. The record for this sample contains around 40,000 clones. Roughly 6% of the sample is in the top ten clones. The sample comprised blood buffy coat. Source of these receptors: a woman between 18 and 75 years old with a cervical HPV16 infection that either progressed to CIN3+ or cleared (not recorded which).

With respect to this clone: The read finishes 3 residues shy of the CDR3 end, and the germline J gene is used to complete it. This sequence joins TRBV20-1 and TRBJ2-7; no reliable D call. The CDR3 consists of 13 residues. Germline assignment: CDR1 DFQATT and CDR2 SNEGSKA (reference sequence). V was trimmed by 0 bases and J by 0 bases, leaving 6 bases between them. Partial CDR3 DNA: TGCAGTGCTAGAGACGGGTACTCCTACGAG. It translates to CSARDGYSYE. The CDR3 reads in full as CSARDGYSYEQYF.

The CDR3 spells CASSRRPSGGGDTQYF. Incomplete CDR3 DNA: TGTGCCAGCAGTCGTCGTCCCAGTGGAGGGGGAGATACG. This sequence joins TRBV6-2 or TRBV6-3 and TRBJ2-3; the D call may be TRBD1 or TRBD2 (6 bases each). The read falls 3 residues short of the CDR3 end, and the missing part is taken from the germline J gene. CDR3 length: 16 residues. Germline V gene sequence: CDR1 MNHEY, CDR2 SVGEGT. Trimming left V 5 bases short and J 5 bases short, with 20 bases between.

As to this clone: The read gets to within 3 residues of the CDR3 end, and the germline J gene fills in the rest. The chain employs TRBV7-2 and TRBJ1-2; 9 bases are a match to TRBD1. The CDR3 totals 13 residues. V shed 5 bases, J shed 7 bases, and the junction held 5 bases outside the gene matches. Germline loops: CDR1 SGHTA, CDR2 FQGNSA. CDR3 in amino acids: CASSVDRGGGYTF. The CDR3 DNA, read in part, is TGTGCCAGCAGCGTGGACAGGGGAGGTGGC.

Details on this clone: The read terminates 3 residues before the CDR3 end, so the remaining end is supplied by the germline J gene. The chain links TRBV20-1 to TRBJ2-1; 10 bases agree with TRBD2. Germline V gives CDR1 DFQATT, CDR2 SNEGSKA (reference sequence). The CDR3 has 14 amino acids. The J segment lost 9 bases and the V segment lost 3 bases, leaving 8 bases of the junction unmatched. CDR3 amino acids: CSARTSGPTGEQFF. The sequenced CDR3 bases are TGCAGTGCTAGGACTAGCGGGCCGACGGGTGAG.

Points on this clone: Read data end 3 residues before the CDR3 end; the end is taken from the germline J gene. The chain couples TRBV28 to TRBJ1-6; 9 bases match TRBD1. Per the germline V gene, CDR1 is MDHEN and CDR2 is SYDVKM. The CDR3 length is 18 residues. V lost 2 bases, J lost 10 bases, and 15 bases stayed unmatched. The part of the CDR3 DNA that was read is TGTGCCAGCAGTTTAACATCCTCTTACAGGGGGCGCATCTCACCC. This encodes CASSLTSSYRGRISP. The complete CDR3 sequence is CASSLTSSYRGRISPLHF. The variable domain in full, with the rest retrieved from reference TRBV28 and TRBJ1-6, is DVKVTQSSRYLVKRTGEKVFLECVQDMDHENMFWYRQDPGLGLRLIYFSYDVKMKEKGDIPEGYSVSREKKERFSLILESASTNQTSMYLCASSLTSSYRGRISPLHFGNGTRLTVT.

Worth noting for this clone: The read stops 3 residues short of the end of the CDR3; the missing end is completed from the germline J gene. The rearrangement links TRBV7-6 to TRBJ2-2, with a weak D call TRBD2 (6 bases). This CDR3 has 13 residues. Germline V CDR1 and CDR2: SGHVS, FNYEAQ. The CDR3 loop reads CATSGGANEKLFF. The CDR3 DNA, read in part, is TGTGCCACGTCTGGAGGGGCTAATGAAAAG.

A note on this clone: The read comes to an end 3 residues before the CDR3 does, leaving the germline J gene to fill in the end. This chain uses TRBV7-6 with TRBJ2-2, with D unresolved. CDR1 and CDR2 (germline): SGHVS, FNYEAQ. Trimming shortened V by 5 bases and J by 2 bases, and 9 bases separated the two germline ends. This CDR3 is 14 amino acids long. The CDR3 region is CASSLDSNTGELFF. The sequenced part of the CDR3 DNA is TGTGCCAGCAGCCTTGACTCCAACACCGGGGAG.

For this clone: The junction shows a germline mismatch at one end, possibly a read error. CDR3 DNA (partial): TGTGCCAGCTCATCACCGTTCGATCAGGACAATGAG. As protein: CASSSPFDQDNE. The entire CDR3 protein reads CASSSPFDQDNEQFF. The gene calls are TRBV18 and TRBJ2-1; D is unresolved. The read stops 3 residues short of the end of the CDR3; the missing end is completed from the germline J gene. CDR1 and CDR2 from the germline V gene are KGHSH and LQKENI. The CDR3 totals 15 residues.

About this clone itself: The sequence runs out 3 residues before the end of the CDR3; the remainder is reconstructed from the germline J gene. The same CDR3 is also encoded by other DNA sequences in this sample. This chain uses TRBV20-1 with TRBJ1-3, with TRBD1 matching 7 bases. V shed 5 bases and J 8 bases; nucleotides not matched to a gene: 3. This CDR3 region has 11 residues. Germline CDR1 DFQATT, CDR2 SNEGSKA (reference sequence). The covered CDR3 bases are TGCAGTGCTCGACAGGGAGACACC. This codes for CSARQGDT. The entire CDR3 sequence reads CSARQGDTIYF.

To note about this clone: The CDR3 extends 3 residues past the end of the read, so its final part is completed from the germline J gene. The rearrangement links TRBV28 to TRBJ2-7; tentative D call: TRBD1 (5 bases). CDR3 length equals 14 residues. Per the germline V gene, CDR1 is MDHEN and CDR2 is SYDVKM. V gave up 2 bases and J gave up 6 bases, with 14 bases separating them. CDR3 DNA, as far as it was read: TGTGCCAGCAGTTTAACGCAGGGCAGTAGCGAG. Its protein product is CASSLTQGSSE. The entire CDR3 protein reads CASSLTQGSSEQYF.

Worth noting for this clone: The sequence runs out 3 residues before the end of the CDR3; the remainder is reconstructed from the germline J gene. The chain couples TRBV11-1 to TRBJ2-7; D is uncertain. The germline V gene has CDR1 SGHAT and CDR2 FQDESV (reference sequence). There are 12 residues in the CDR3. Trimming shortened V by 4 bases and J by 0 bases, and 4 bases separated the two germline ends. The CDR3 sequence is CASSYHSYEQYF. The DNA read from the CDR3 is TGTGCCAGCAGCTATCACTCCTACGAG.

CDR3 protein: CASSGQMLTGEKLFF. CDR3 DNA, as far as it was read: TGTGCCAGCAGTGGTCAAATGTTGACAGGGGAAAAA. The V call is TRBV6-1, the J call TRBJ1-4; 7 bases line up with TRBD1. The read ends 3 residues before the CDR3 terminus; that terminus is restored from the germline J gene. Germline V gene sequence: CDR1 MNHNS, CDR2 SASEGT. CDR3 length equals 15 residues. The J segment lost 8 bases and the V segment lost 4 bases, leaving 10 bases of the junction unmatched.

Points on this clone: With the read ending 3 residues before the CDR3 end, the germline J gene is used to fill in that end. The V and J genes are TRBV7-2 and TRBJ1-1, with a possible D match to TRBD1 (5 bases). The CDR3 has 14 amino acids. Germline V gene sequence: CDR1 SGHTA, CDR2 FQGNSA. V dropped 5 bases and J dropped 4 bases, with 14 bases sitting between them. CDR3 DNA (partial): TGTGCCAGCAGCCGGGGGGAGGTTTCCACTGAA. Its translation is CASSRGEVSTE. The CDR3 reads in full as CASSRGEVSTEAFF.

Regarding this clone: The read ends 3 residues early relative to the CDR3; the germline J gene fills the gap. The chain recombines TRBV7-3 with TRBJ2-2; D is uncertain. This CDR3 has 13 amino acids. Trimming stripped 8 bases from V and 4 bases from J, with 11 bases between. Germline lookup yields CDR1 SGHTA and CDR2 FQGTGA. The CDR3 bases that were read are TGTGCCAGCTGTACGGGTGGCACCGGGGAG. It translates to CASCTGGTGE. The full-length CDR3 reads as CASCTGGTGELFF.

In the case of this clone: With the read ending 3 residues before the CDR3 end, the germline J gene is used to fill in that end. The gene calls are TRBV5-3 and TRBJ2-1, with 13 bases identical to TRBD2. TRBV5-3 counts as an open reading frame of uncertain function. V shed 4 bases and J 5 bases; nucleotides not matched to a gene: 15. The CDR3 spans 19 residues. The covered CDR3 bases are TGTGCCAGAAGCCTACCGGGACTAGCGGGGAACACCGATAACAATGAG. Translated: CARSLPGLAGNTDNNE. The CDR3 in its entirety is CARSLPGLAGNTDNNEQFF.

The CDR3 here is CSVGGSAGNQPQYF. Partial CDR3 DNA: TGCAGCGTTGGGGGATCGGCAGGGAATCAGCCG. The V gene is TRBV29-1, the J gene TRBJ2-3; D possibly corresponds to TRBD1 (5 bases). The missing CDR3 end, 3 residues past where the read stops, is filled in from the germline J gene. The CDR3 has 14 residues. Per germline, CDR1 SQVTM and CDR2 ANQGSEA.

Details on this clone: Coverage ceases 3 residues before the CDR3 finishes, and the germline J gene fills in the end. J is TRBJ2-5 and V is TRBV5-1; D possibly corresponds to TRBD1 (5 bases). Trimming removed 3 bases from V and 0 bases from J, with 6 bases in between. The CDR3 is 13 amino acids. Germline V lookup: CDR1 SGHRS, CDR2 YFSETQ. CDR3 DNA, as far as it was read: TGCGCCAGCAGCTGGACACACCAAGAGACC. Amino acid sequence: CASSWTHQET. The complete CDR3 protein is CASSWTHQETQYF.

Details on this clone: The read ends 3 residues before the CDR3 terminus; that terminus is restored from the germline J gene. This chain connects TRBV13 to TRBJ2-7, with 10 bases identical to TRBD1. With V trimmed by 3 bases and J by 5 bases, 13 bases remained unmatched. The CDR3 length is 17 residues. Germline loops: CDR1 PRHDT, CDR2 FYEKMQ (reference sequence). Here the CDR3 reads CASSFPGQGILRDEQYF. The CDR3 DNA, read in part, is TGTGCCAGCAGCTTCCCGGGACAGGGGATCCTCCGGGACGAG.

Notes on this clone: The CDR3 end falls 3 residues outside the read, so it is completed with the germline J gene. The chain recombines TRBV10-1 with TRBJ2-7, with 8 bases fitting TRBD2. This CDR3 region has 17 residues. Germline values: CDR1 WNHNN, CDR2 SYGVQD (reference sequence). Trimming cost V 9 bases and J 5 bases; bases outside gene matches: 21. The CDR3 sequence: CARFYGSGTRKLDEQYF. Partial CDR3 DNA: TGCGCCAGATTCTATGGGTCCGGGACTAGAAAGTTAGACGAG.

The CDR3 bases that were read are TGTGCCAGCAGCCCTGTCTACAGGGGTGATTCACCC. It encodes CASSPVYRGDSP. The CDR3 in full is CASSPVYRGDSPLHF. The chain carries TRBV5-8 and TRBJ1-6; 7 bases line up with TRBD1. The CDR3 end is not reached by the read, which stops 3 residues before it; the germline J gene fills it in. The V segment lost 4 bases and the J segment 8 bases; nucleotides outside the gene matches: 9. Per the germline V gene, CDR1 is SGHTS and CDR2 is YDEGEE. There are 15 residues in the CDR3.

About this clone itself: The DNA ends 3 residues before the CDR3 does, and the rest of the CDR3 is filled in from the germline J gene. J is TRBJ2-7 and V is TRBV10-3; TRBD2 aligns across 9 bases. The CDR3 extends over 14 amino acids. After removal of 6 bases from V and 2 bases from J, the junction contained 5 bases not matched to a gene. Germline V gene data show CDR1 as ENHRY and CDR2 as SYGVKD. CDR3 region: CAIRPIAGAYEQYF. The part of the CDR3 DNA that was read is TGTGCCATCAGACCGATAGCGGGGGCCTACGAG.

Concerning this clone: At one end the junction does not follow the germline gene, possibly because of a read error. The part of the CDR3 DNA that was read is TGCGCCAGCAGCTTCCTAGCGGGGGGGCAAGTGACC. It is translated as CASSFLAGGQVT. The entire CDR3 protein reads CASSFLAGGQVTQYF. The chain combines TRBV5-1 with TRBJ2-5; 12 nucleotides line up with TRBD2. The read ends 3 residues before the CDR3 terminus; that terminus is restored from the germline J gene. Germline CDR1 reads SGHRS; CDR2 reads YFSETQ. The CDR3 totals 15 residues.

On this clone: The CDR3 end is not reached by the read, which stops 3 residues before it; the germline J gene fills it in. The chain is built from TRBV20-1 and TRBJ2-3; D gene ambiguous. The CDR3 consists of 12 residues. Per the germline V gene, CDR1 is DFQATT and CDR2 is SNEGSKA (reference sequence). Trimming pared 2 bases from V and 4 bases from J, leaving 7 bases between. CDR3 DNA (partial): TGCAGTGCTAGACAGATCCCAGATACG. Amino acids: CSARQIPDT. The whole CDR3 protein is CSARQIPDTQYF.

As to this clone: The read terminates 3 residues before the CDR3 end, so the remaining end is supplied by the germline J gene. The chain recombines TRBV14 with TRBJ2-1; D may be TRBD2 (6 bases). With 3 bases removed from V and 0 bases from J, the gap between germline ends came to 9 bases. Germline assignment: CDR1 SGHDN and CDR2 FVKESK. The CDR3 runs 15 residues. The CDR3 DNA, read in part, is TGTGCCAGCAGCCAGCGGGGTAGCTCCTACAATGAG. This encodes CASSQRGSSYNE. The CDR3 in full is CASSQRGSSYNEQFF.

To note about this clone: Sequencing ends 3 residues short of the CDR3 end; the germline J gene provides the rest. The chain links TRBV30 to TRBJ2-7, with TRBD1 identical over 11 bases. The CDR3 has 15 residues. V trimming: 6 bases; J trimming: 2 bases; junction bases outside the gene matches: 9. Germline-derived CDR1 and CDR2 are GTSNPN and SVGIG (reference sequence). Incomplete CDR3 DNA: TGTGCCTGCGTGTTGGGACAGGGGGACCCCTACGAG. Amino acid sequence: CACVLGQGDPYE. The whole CDR3 sequence is CACVLGQGDPYEQYF.

In regard to this clone: Sequencing ends 3 residues short of the CDR3 end; the germline J gene provides the rest. This sequence joins TRBV6-2 or TRBV6-3 and TRBJ1-2; D gene ambiguous. Germline V gene lookup returns CDR1 MNHEY and CDR2 SVGEGT. This CDR3 is 16 amino acids long. Incomplete CDR3 DNA: TGTGCCAGCAGAACCGAGACTAGCGGGATTTACAATGAC. Protein sequence: CASRTETSGIYND. In full, the CDR3 reads CASRTETSGIYNDYTF.

A remark on this clone: Read data end 3 residues before the CDR3 end; the end is taken from the germline J gene. The gene calls are TRBV15 and TRBJ1-2; TRBD1 aligns across 7 bases. Germline V gene lookup returns CDR1 LNHNV and CDR2 YYDKDF (reference sequence). V gave up 5 bases and J gave up 3 bases; unmatched junction bases: 3. This CDR3 region has 13 residues. The CDR3 spells CATSPDRHYGYTF. Partial CDR3 DNA: TGTGCCACCAGCCCGGACAGGCACTATGGC.

The CDR3 DNA, read in part, is TGTGCCAGCAGACGACTAGAGGAGAGTGAG. Amino acids: CASRRLEESE. The complete CDR3 reads CASRRLEESEQFF. V usage is TRBV2 and J usage is TRBJ2-1; perhaps TRBD2 as D (6 bases). The sequence runs out 3 residues before the end of the CDR3; the remainder is reconstructed from the germline J gene. This CDR3 spans 13 amino acids. CDR1 SNHLY and CDR2 FYNNEI come from the germline V gene. V gave up 6 bases and J gave up 9 bases, with 15 bases separating them.

With respect to this clone: From the germline J gene comes the end of the CDR3, since the read stops 3 residues before it. The chain recombines TRBV19 with TRBJ2-3, with a tentative D call TRBD2 (5 bases). With 0 bases removed from V and 6 bases from J, the gap between germline ends came to 13 bases. The CDR3 totals 15 residues. Germline assignment: CDR1 LNHDA and CDR2 SQIVND (reference sequence). The CDR3 spells CASSIDRLAVDTQYF. The sequenced part of the CDR3 DNA is TGTGCCAGTAGTATAGATCGGCTAGCAGTGGATACG.

As for this clone: From the germline J gene comes the end of the CDR3, since the read stops 3 residues before it. The chain carries TRBV7-9 and TRBJ2-7, with D possibly TRBD2 on 5 matching bases. The CDR3 consists of 14 residues. V lost 4 bases and J 0 bases, leaving 10 bases between the germline ends. Germline CDR1 reads SEHNR; CDR2 reads FQNEAQ (reference sequence). CDR3 DNA (partial): TGTGCCAGCAGCTCTTTCGGGGACTCCTACGAG. Protein sequence: CASSSFGDSYE. The whole CDR3 reads CASSSFGDSYEQYF.

With respect to this clone: The read stops 3 residues short of the end of the CDR3; the missing end is completed from the germline J gene. The chain recombines TRBV18 with TRBJ1-2, with a possible D match to TRBD1 (6 bases). The CDR3 contains 16 residues. Germline-derived CDR1 and CDR2 are KGHSH and LQKENI. Trimming took off 3 bases at V and 5 bases at J, with 19 bases between the two ends. The CDR3 spells CASSPGQTDRAYGYTF. CDR3 DNA, as far as it was read: TGTGCCAGCTCACCCGGACAGACCGATCGAGCTTATGGC. Complete variable domain (other parts from reference TRBV18 and TRBJ1-2): NAGVMQNPRHLVRRRGQEARLRCSPMKGHSHVYWYRQLPEEGLKFMVYLQKENIIDESGMPKERFSAEFPKEGPSILRIQQVVRGDSAAYFCASSPGQTDRAYGYTFGSGTRLTVV.

A remark on this clone: The read halts 3 residues ahead of the CDR3 end, with the missing end drawn from the germline J gene. The chain joins TRBV7-2 to TRBJ1-5; possibly TRBD1 for D (5 bases). Trimming removed 5 bases at V and 9 bases at J, with 17 bases between. This CDR3 has 14 residues. The germline CDR1 and CDR2 sequences are SGHTA and FQGNSA. CDR3 DNA, as far as it was read: TGTGCCAGCAGCCAAAAAACTGTGGGGGGGCCC. Its translation: CASSQKTVGGP. The complete CDR3 reads CASSQKTVGGPQHF.